Below, 13 T cell receptor beta chains from the same sample are listed, as sequenced in a study of regulatory T cells in long-lasting Graves disease. Time point of the sample: newly diagnosed GD, antithyroid drugs for less than 3 months. PBMC RNA was the source of the TCR library. Both iRepertoire HTBI primers and Arm-PCR of CDR3 regions were used to build the TCR beta libraries. In TCRdb, the multiplex PCR reads were re-called with MiXCR into one record per CDR3 protein. The sample includes 200,000 to 250,000 distinct CDR3 sequences, roughly 19% of them seen just once. Separately, the same data were catalogued under a study of T cells in Graves' hyperthyroidism and ophthalmopathy.

The sequencing here drew on peripheral blood mononuclear cells (PBMCs), taken at new diagnosis, from a patient treated with antithyroid drugs. The receptors shown here come from a woman aged 30 to 39 with Graves disease.

The V and J genes are TRBV6-9 and TRBJ1-1; no definite D call. CDR1 is MNHGY and CDR2 is SVAAGI in the germline V gene. V was clipped by 3 bases and J by 1 base, with 12 bases between them. The CDR3 runs to 15 residues. CDR3 coding DNA: TGTGCCAGCAGTTACTCGAATAGGAGGAACACTGAAGCTTTCTTT. It is translated as CASSYSNRRNTEAFF.

This clonotype was counted ten times or more. The rearrangement links TRBV28 to TRBJ1-2; tentative D call: TRBD1 (5 bases). This CDR3 contains 14 residues. V was shortened by 9 bases and J by 1 base, with 15 bases between the two germline ends. From germline, CDR1 is MDHEN and CDR2 SYDVKM. For the CDR3, the DNA is TGTGCCAGTCTTGCAGCAGGGTATAACTATGGCTACACCTTC. Translation gives CASLAAGYNYGYTF.

In its sample, this clonotype was seen many times. The chain is built from TRBV2 and TRBJ2-7; D perhaps matches TRBD1 (6 bases). Trimming shortened V by 8 bases and J by 0 bases, and 17 bases separated the two germline ends. The V gene's germline CDR1 is SNHLY and CDR2 FYNNEI. The CDR3 consists of 15 residues. CDR3 nucleotide sequence: TGTGCCAGCTGGTTGGAACAGGGAGCCTCCTACGAGCAGTACTTC. This sequence encodes CASWLEQGASYEQYF.

This clonotype showed up many times. The chain recombines TRBV3-1 with TRBJ1-2, with a tentative D call TRBD1 (6 bases). The CDR3 extends over 13 amino acids. CDR1 is LGHDT and CDR2 is YNNKEL in the germline V gene (reference sequence). V shed 6 bases and J shed 7 bases, with 15 bases lying between them. The CDR3 reads CASSPTGERGYTF. Written as DNA, the CDR3 is TGTGCCAGCAGTCCGACAGGAGAACGTGGCTACACCTTC.

In its sample, this clonotype was seen a few times. The J gene is TRBJ2-1, the V gene TRBV19; D tentatively reads TRBD1 or TRBD2 (5 bases each). This CDR3 comprises 15 residues. From germline, CDR1 is LNHDA and CDR2 SQIVND (reference sequence). Trimming took 4 bases from V and 0 from J, leaving 10 bases between them. The CDR3: CASSTRDGSYNEQFF. CDR3 sequence (DNA): TGTGCCAGTAGTACCCGGGACGGCTCCTACAATGAGCAGTTCTTC. Full variable domain (rest looked up from reference TRBV19 and TRBJ2-1): DGGITQSPKYLFRKEGQNVTLSCEQNLNHDAMYWYRQDPGQGLRLIYYSQIVNDFQKGDIAEGYSVSREKKESFPLTVTSAQKNPTAFYLCASSTRDGSYNEQFFGPGTRLTVL.

Ten or more counts support this clonotype. V is TRBV7-8 and J is TRBJ1-4; D ambiguous. This CDR3 region has 16 residues. CDR1 and CDR2 from the germline V gene are SGHVS and FQNEAQ. V dropped 7 bases and J dropped 3 bases, with 18 bases sitting between them. The CDR3 loop reads CASTTPEALANEKLFF. The CDR3 coding sequence is TGTGCCAGCACCACCCCCGAGGCATTAGCTAATGAAAAACTGTTTTTT.

This clonotype has a count of ten or more. The chain combines TRBV12-3 or TRBV12-4 with TRBJ2-5; D gene unclear. V lost 2 bases to trimming and J lost 5 bases, with 9 bases between them. This CDR3 contains 13 residues. The DNA of the CDR3 is TGTGCCAGCAGTTTACAGGAAAGCGAGACCCAGTACTTC. It translates to CASSLQESETQYF.

This clonotype was seen a handful of times. J is TRBJ1-1 and V is TRBV11-2; no firm D call. CDR1 is SGHAT, CDR2 FQNNGV, per germline. The ends were cut back, 6 bases at V and 4 bases at J, with 18 bases in the middle. This CDR3 has 15 amino acids. Here the CDR3 DNA reads TGTGCCAGCAGTGAATCCCCAGCCGACCTCACTGAAGCTTTCTTT. As protein: CASSESPADLTEAFF.

This clonotype has a single count. Being one base from a much bigger clone, this may be a read error. The rearrangement uses TRBV5-1 and TRBJ2-2; tentatively, D is TRBD1 (5 bases). Germline CDR1 and CDR2: SGHRS and YFSETQ. The CDR3 extends over 13 amino acids. CDR3 nucleotides: TGCGCCAGCGGCTTGAAGGGGACCGGGGAGCTGTTTTTT. Translating it yields CASGLKGTGELFF.

This clonotype was seen ten or more times. This chain uses TRBV12-3 or TRBV12-4 with TRBJ2-3; 9 nucleotides align to TRBD1. There are 14 residues in the CDR3. Losses at the gene ends were 3 bases for V and 7 bases for J; bases not matched to a gene: 5. CDR3 in DNA: TGTGCCAGCAGTTTTTTACAGGGGGCAAATACGCAGTATTTT. Translated, it gives CASSFLQGANTQYF.

The sample holds many counts of this clonotype. The rearrangement uses TRBV28 and TRBJ2-1; D not resolved. Trimming took 7 bases from V and 6 from J, leaving 10 bases between them. This CDR3 is 12 amino acids long. In germline, CDR1 is MDHEN, CDR2 SYDVKM. In DNA, the CDR3 is TGTGCCAGCAATGGGGTTGGCAATGAGCAGTTCTTC. Translation gives CASNGVGNEQFF.

The V and J genes are TRBV11-2 and TRBJ2-1; possibly TRBD1 or TRBD2 for D (5 bases each). V dropped 4 bases and J dropped 0 bases, with 7 bases sitting between them. The CDR3 runs 14 residues. CDR1 SGHAT and CDR2 FQNNGV come from the germline V gene. Written as DNA, the CDR3 is TGTGCCAGCAGCTCGGGGACCTCCTACAATGAGCAGTTCTTC. Translating gives CASSSGTSYNEQFF.

This clonotype turned up a few times. The chain couples TRBV20-1 to TRBJ2-4, with 7 nucleotides matching TRBD1. The CDR3 covers 15 residues. The germline V gene has CDR1 DFQATT and CDR2 SNEGSKA (reference sequence). J lost 2 bases, V lost 5 bases, and 9 bases had no gene match. CDR3 DNA sequence: TGCAGTGCTTCAACAGGGGCCCCTTCCAAAAACATTCAGTACTTC. It encodes CSASTGAPSKNIQYF.